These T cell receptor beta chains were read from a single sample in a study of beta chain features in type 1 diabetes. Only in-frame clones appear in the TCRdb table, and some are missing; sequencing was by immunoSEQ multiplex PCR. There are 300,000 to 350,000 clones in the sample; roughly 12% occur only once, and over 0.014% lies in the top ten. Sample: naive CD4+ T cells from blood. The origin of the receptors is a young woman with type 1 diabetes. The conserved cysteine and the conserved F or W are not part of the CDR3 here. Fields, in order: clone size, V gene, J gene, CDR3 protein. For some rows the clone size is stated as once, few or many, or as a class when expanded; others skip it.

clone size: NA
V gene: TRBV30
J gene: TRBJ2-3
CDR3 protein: AWSVRGRAGTQY

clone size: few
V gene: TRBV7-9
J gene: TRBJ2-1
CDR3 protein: ASSLGQGADHNEQF

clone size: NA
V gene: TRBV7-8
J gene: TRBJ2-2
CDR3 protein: ASSPRHGELF

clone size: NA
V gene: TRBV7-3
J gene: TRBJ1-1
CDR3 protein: ASSLGSGGTEAF

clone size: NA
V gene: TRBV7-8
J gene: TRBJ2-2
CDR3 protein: ASSSRLAGELF

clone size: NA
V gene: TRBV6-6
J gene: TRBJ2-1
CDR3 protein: ASSYGTSYYNEQF

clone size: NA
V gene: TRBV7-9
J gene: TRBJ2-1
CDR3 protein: ASSQGGSSYNEQF

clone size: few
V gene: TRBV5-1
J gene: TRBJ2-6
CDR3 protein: ASSLEGPDRGTGANVLT

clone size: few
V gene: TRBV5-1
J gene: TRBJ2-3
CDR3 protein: ASSLASGSTDTQY

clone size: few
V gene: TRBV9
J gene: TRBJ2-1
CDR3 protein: ASSVLSGAFNEQF

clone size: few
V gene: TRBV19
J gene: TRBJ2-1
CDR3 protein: ASSSTSGEQF

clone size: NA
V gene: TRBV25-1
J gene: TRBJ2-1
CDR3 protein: ASSGTSGDYNEQF

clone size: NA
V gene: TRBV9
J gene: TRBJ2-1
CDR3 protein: ASSSRPGTGYNEQF

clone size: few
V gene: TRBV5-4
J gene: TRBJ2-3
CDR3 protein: ASSVTSGRPDTQY

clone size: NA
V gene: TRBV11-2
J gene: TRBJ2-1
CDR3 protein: ASSLRGAGASYNEQF

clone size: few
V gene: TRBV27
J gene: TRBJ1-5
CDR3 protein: ASTSPGLNQPQH

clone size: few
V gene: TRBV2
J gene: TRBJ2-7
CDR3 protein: ASNGGILDYEQY

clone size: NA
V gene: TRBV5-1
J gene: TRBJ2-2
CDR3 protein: ASSQIQGNTGELF

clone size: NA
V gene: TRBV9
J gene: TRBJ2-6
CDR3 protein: ASSVGARVSGANVLT

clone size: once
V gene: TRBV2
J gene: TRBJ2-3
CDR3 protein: ASSDPLAPDTQY

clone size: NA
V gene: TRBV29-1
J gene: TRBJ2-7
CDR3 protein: SVIETYEQY

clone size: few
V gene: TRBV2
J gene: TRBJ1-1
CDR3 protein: ASSVKGGTEAF

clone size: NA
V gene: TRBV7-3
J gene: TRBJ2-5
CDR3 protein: ASSAGLQETQY

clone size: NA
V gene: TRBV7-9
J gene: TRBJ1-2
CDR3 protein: ASSFAGGGKARYGYT

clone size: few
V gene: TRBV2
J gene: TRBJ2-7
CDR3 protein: ASSDPTSGSGIHEQY

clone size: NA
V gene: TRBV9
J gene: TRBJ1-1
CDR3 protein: ASSVIQGAF

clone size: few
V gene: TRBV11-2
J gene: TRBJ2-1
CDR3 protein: ASSLGGGLAGRGEQF